A single TCR beta chain is shown here with its context. The entry originates in a study of shared T cell receptors in the human thymus. The protocol was immunoSEQ multiplex PCR, while the TCRdb copy is restricted to in-frame clones and leaves out a portion. The sample contains roughly 700,000 clones, 88% of which appear only once. Trimming cost V 5 bases and J 0 bases, with 8 bases left between them. This CDR3 spans 13 amino acids. CDR1 MRHNA and CDR2 SNTAGT come from the germline V gene. These records were also assigned to another study, of human thymus T cells. As reported in that work: Thymus was obtained from resections taken during corrective heart surgery.

Sequencing was done on a sample of thymocytes. This sequence joins TRBV6-4 and TRBJ2-7; D possibly corresponds to TRBD1 (5 bases). This receptor was identified in a boy under two years old with a congenital heart defect. The CDR3 bases are TGTGCCAGCAGTCGACAGCCCTCCTACGAGCAGTACTTC. Translated, it gives CASSRQPSYEQYF.